The 23 T cell receptor beta chains below all came from one sample that was sequenced in a study of technical replicates of blood from a handful of donors. Sequencing used immunoSEQ multiplex PCR; TCRdb keeps in-frame clones, though not all of them. The sample lists some 99,000 clones, 95% occurring once. Source material: T cells isolated from PBMCs. Receptors were obtained from a human donor in good health.

CDR3 in DNA: TGTGCCAGCAGCTTAGGGGCTAGCGGGGGGGTTTCCTACAATGAGCAGTTCTTC. This gives the protein CASSLGASGGVSYNEQFF. The chain employs TRBV7-2 and TRBJ2-1, with TRBD2 matching 12 bases. Germline trimming cut 1 base from V and 1 base from J; bases unmatched to any gene: 5. Germline V gives CDR1 SGHTA, CDR2 FQGNSA. The CDR3 covers 18 residues.

The genes are TRBV30 and TRBJ2-2, with D tentatively TRBD1 (5 bases). The germline V gene has CDR1 GTSNPN and CDR2 SVGIG (reference sequence). V lost 7 bases to trimming and J lost 6 bases, with 15 bases between them. The CDR3 contains 13 residues. CDR3 in amino acids: CAFTGSGAGELFF. CDR3 nucleotides: TGTGCCTTCACAGGTTCAGGCGCCGGGGAGCTGTTTTTT.

V gene TRBV13 combines with J gene TRBJ2-2; 9 positions match TRBD2. V was clipped by 2 bases and J by 5 bases; unmatched bases: 9. The CDR3 extends over 17 amino acids. The germline V gene encodes CDR1 PRHDT and CDR2 FYEKMQ (reference sequence). The CDR3 spells CASSLLSGRDWTGELFF. The CDR3 DNA reads as TGTGCCAGCAGCTTACTTAGCGGGAGAGATTGGACCGGGGAGCTGTTTTTT.

J is TRBJ1-6 and V is TRBV6-1; TRBD1 agrees at 7 bases. Germline assignment: CDR1 MNHNS and CDR2 SASEGT. With V trimmed by 1 base and J by 5 bases, 2 bases remained unmatched. The CDR3 spans 15 residues. The CDR3 nucleotides are TGTGCCAGCAGTGAAGTAGACAGGGATAATTCACCCCTCCACTTT. It codes for CASSEVDRDNSPLHF.

The chain uses TRBV7-2 and TRBJ2-3; 10 bases are shared with TRBD2. V was pared by 6 bases and J by 8 bases, with 11 bases of the junction left unmatched. Germline CDR1 is SGHTA and CDR2 is FQGNSA. CDR3 size: 15 residues. The CDR3 region is CASRPGLAELPTQYF. In nucleotides, the CDR3 is TGTGCCAGCAGACCCGGACTAGCGGAACTGCCTACGCAGTATTTT.

The V gene is TRBV9, the J gene TRBJ2-7, with D tentatively TRBD1 (6 bases). Trimming shortened V by 4 bases and J by 2 bases, and 10 bases separated the two germline ends. The germline gives CDR1 SGDLS, CDR2 YYNGEE. The CDR3 runs 13 residues. The CDR3 reads CASSTGTTYEQYF. CDR3 bases: TGTGCCAGCAGCACCGGGACAACCTACGAGCAGTACTTC.

This chain links TRBV5-1 with TRBJ2-5, with D unresolved. This CDR3 is 14 amino acids long. Germline lookup yields CDR1 SGHRS and CDR2 YFSETQ. V lost 0 bases, J lost 2 bases, and 8 bases lay in between. The CDR3 sequence is CASSLETGQETQYF. DNA for the CDR3: TGCGCCAGCAGCTTGGAAACTGGTCAAGAGACCCAGTACTTC. The full variable domain, its missing parts supplied by reference TRBV5-1 and TRBJ2-5, is KAGVTQTPRYLIKTRGQQVTLSCSPISGHRSVSWYQQTPGQGLQFLFEYFSETQRNKGNFPGRFSGRQFSNSRSEMNVSTLELGDSALYLCASSLETGQETQYFGPGTRLLVL.

For the CDR3, the DNA is TGTGCCAGCACCGAATCGCCAGGGGGCACAGATACGCAGTATTTT. This gives the protein CASTESPGGTDTQYF. The rearrangement links TRBV28 to TRBJ2-3; TRBD1 might be the D (6 bases). There are 15 residues in the CDR3. The germline CDR1 and CDR2 sequences are MDHEN and SYDVKM. The ends were cut back, 7 bases at V and 1 base at J, with 15 bases in the middle.

The CDR3 nucleotides are TGCGCCAGCAGCCAAGCGATACACTACGAGCAGTACTTC. It is translated as CASSQAIHYEQYF. This chain links TRBV4-1 with TRBJ2-7; D unclear. CDR1 and CDR2 from the germline V gene are MGHRA and YSYEKL. CDR3 length: 13 residues. Trimming stripped 1 base from V and 3 bases from J, with 7 bases between.

The chain combines TRBV2 with TRBJ2-3; the D gene is possibly TRBD1 (6 bases). The germline V gene encodes CDR1 SNHLY and CDR2 FYNNEI. V was shortened by 2 bases and J by 2 bases, with 11 bases between the two germline ends. CDR3 length: 15 residues. CDR3 sequence (DNA): TGTGCCAGCAGTGAAATGGGGGCTACCACAGATACGCAGTATTTT. Encoded protein: CASSEMGATTDTQYF.

The rearrangement uses TRBV9 and TRBJ2-4, with 7 positions matching TRBD2. Losses at the gene ends were 3 bases for V and 8 bases for J; bases not matched to a gene: 14. The CDR3 has 16 amino acids. Per germline, CDR1 SGDLS and CDR2 YYNGEE. The CDR3, as DNA: TGTGCCAGCAGCGGCGGGGTGCTAGCGGTAGGGGACATTCAGTACTTC. The encoded protein is CASSGGVLAVGDIQYF.

This chain uses TRBV4-1 with TRBJ1-1, with 12 bases that match TRBD1. V was clipped by 2 bases and J by 4 bases; unmatched bases: 11. The CDR3 sequence is 18 residues long. Germline loops: CDR1 MGHRA, CDR2 YSYEKL. The CDR3 protein is CASSQLLGQGAWGTEAFF. In nucleotides, the CDR3 is TGCGCCAGCAGCCAATTACTGGGACAGGGGGCCTGGGGCACTGAAGCTTTCTTT.

The rearrangement uses TRBV2 and TRBJ2-5; tentatively, D is TRBD1 (6 bases). Trimming removed 6 bases from V and 3 bases from J, with 23 bases in between. Germline V lookup: CDR1 SNHLY, CDR2 FYNNEI. CDR3 length equals 17 residues. CDR3 coding DNA: TGTGCCAGCAGCTTACCAGAACAGGGTGTTGAAGAAGAGACCCAGTACTTC. The encoded protein is CASSLPEQGVEEETQYF.

The chain uses TRBV11-2 and TRBJ2-7, with 10 bases that match TRBD1. The CDR3 extends over 19 amino acids. The V and J ends lost 4 bases and 2 bases, in that order; junction bases with no gene match: 17. Germline CDR1 is SGHAT and CDR2 is FQNNGV. Here the CDR3 reads CASSSPGDRGQYGAYEQYF. The CDR3 bases are TGTGCCAGCAGCTCCCCCGGAGACAGGGGGCAGTACGGGGCCTACGAGCAGTACTTC.

The rearrangement links TRBV6-6 to TRBJ2-5; possible D gene TRBD1, 5 bases. V gave up 8 bases and J gave up 2 bases, with 21 bases separating them. The CDR3 covers 16 residues. Germline V lookup: CDR1 MNHNY, CDR2 SVGAGI (reference sequence). CDR3 bases: TGTGCCAGCGCAGGGCTTCAAGGTCACCCTCAAGAGACCCAGTACTTC. Translating gives CASAGLQGHPQETQYF.

This chain joins TRBV13 and TRBJ1-1, with a possible D match to TRBD1 (6 bases). This CDR3 has 16 residues. Trimming cost V 5 bases and J 0 bases, with 16 bases left between them. Germline assignment: CDR1 PRHDT and CDR2 FYEKMQ (reference sequence). This chain's CDR3 is CASSRGGLKMNTEAFF. In DNA form, the CDR3 reads TGTGCCAGCAGCCGGGGGGGCCTTAAGATGAACACTGAAGCTTTCTTT.

The V gene is TRBV27, the J gene TRBJ1-1; TRBD1 matches at 7 bases. Germline V gene sequence: CDR1 MNHEY, CDR2 SMNVEV (reference sequence). The CDR3 covers 17 residues. With V trimmed by 2 bases and J by 1 base, 10 bases remained unmatched. The CDR3 is CASSLQSHRGENTEAFF. In DNA form, the CDR3 reads TGTGCCAGCAGTTTACAGTCCCACAGGGGCGAGAACACTGAAGCTTTCTTT.

This rearrangement joins TRBV10-3 to TRBJ1-6, with D tentatively TRBD1 (5 bases). This CDR3 region has 15 residues. The V end was cut by 0 bases, the J end by 10 bases, with 13 bases between. Germline assignment: CDR1 ENHRY and CDR2 SYGVKD. The CDR3 is CAISESRQGRSPLHF. In nucleotides, the CDR3 is TGTGCCATCAGTGAGTCGAGGCAGGGTCGCTCACCCCTCCACTTT.

This sequence joins TRBV19 and TRBJ2-3; 8 bases are shared with TRBD2. J was trimmed by 0 bases and V by 5 bases; bases with no gene match: 4. The length of the CDR3 is 15 residues. The germline V gene has CDR1 LNHDA and CDR2 SQIVND (reference sequence). The CDR3 coding sequence is TGTGCCAGTAGTTCCTCTAGCGGGAGCACAGATACGCAGTATTTT. Translation: CASSSSSGSTDTQYF.

J is TRBJ1-3 and V is TRBV6-1; 8 bases are a match to TRBD1. After removal of 8 bases from V and 8 bases from J, the junction contained 8 bases not matched to a gene. The CDR3 runs 13 residues. Germline V gives CDR1 MNHNS, CDR2 SASEGT. CDR3 bases: TGTGCCAGCCACCGGACAGGGAAGGACACCATATATTTT. Its translation is CASHRTGKDTIYF.

This clone came up once. The CDR3 is CASSSTDRDRDGYTF. CDR3 bases: TGTGCCAGCAGCTCCACGGACCGGGACAGGGACGGCTACACCTTC. This chain connects TRBV9 to TRBJ1-2, with 9 nucleotides matching TRBD1. CDR1 is SGDLS, CDR2 YYNGEE, per germline. With 4 bases clipped from V and 8 bases from J, the junction kept 12 bases outside the gene matches. The CDR3 length is 15 residues.

J is TRBJ1-1 and V is TRBV5-6; a weak D match, TRBD1 (6 bases). This CDR3 has 15 amino acids. In germline, CDR1 is SGHDT, CDR2 YYEEEE. The germline V and J ends were trimmed by 6 bases and 0 bases, with 15 bases remaining between them. The CDR3 region has the DNA TGTGCCAGCAAGGGGGGGGCGGTCATGAACACTGAAGCTTTCTTT. Its protein is CASKGGAVMNTEAFF.

The chain carries TRBV2 and TRBJ2-1; TRBD2 agrees at 10 bases. Germline V gene lookup returns CDR1 SNHLY and CDR2 FYNNEI. CDR3 length: 18 residues. J was trimmed by 8 bases and V by 1 base; bases with no gene match: 14. CDR3 bases: TGTGCCAGCAGTGAAGTTTTGGTAGCGGGAGGTAAGGGCTATGAGCAGTTCTTC. The encoded protein is CASSEVLVAGGKGYEQFF. The variable domain in full, completed from reference TRBV2 and TRBJ2-1, reads EPEVTQTPSHQVTQMGQEVILRCVPISNHLYFYWYRQILGQKVEFLVSFYNNEISEKSEIFDDQFSVERPDGSNFTLKIRSTKLEDSAMYFCASSEVLVAGGKGYEQFFGPGTRLTVL.